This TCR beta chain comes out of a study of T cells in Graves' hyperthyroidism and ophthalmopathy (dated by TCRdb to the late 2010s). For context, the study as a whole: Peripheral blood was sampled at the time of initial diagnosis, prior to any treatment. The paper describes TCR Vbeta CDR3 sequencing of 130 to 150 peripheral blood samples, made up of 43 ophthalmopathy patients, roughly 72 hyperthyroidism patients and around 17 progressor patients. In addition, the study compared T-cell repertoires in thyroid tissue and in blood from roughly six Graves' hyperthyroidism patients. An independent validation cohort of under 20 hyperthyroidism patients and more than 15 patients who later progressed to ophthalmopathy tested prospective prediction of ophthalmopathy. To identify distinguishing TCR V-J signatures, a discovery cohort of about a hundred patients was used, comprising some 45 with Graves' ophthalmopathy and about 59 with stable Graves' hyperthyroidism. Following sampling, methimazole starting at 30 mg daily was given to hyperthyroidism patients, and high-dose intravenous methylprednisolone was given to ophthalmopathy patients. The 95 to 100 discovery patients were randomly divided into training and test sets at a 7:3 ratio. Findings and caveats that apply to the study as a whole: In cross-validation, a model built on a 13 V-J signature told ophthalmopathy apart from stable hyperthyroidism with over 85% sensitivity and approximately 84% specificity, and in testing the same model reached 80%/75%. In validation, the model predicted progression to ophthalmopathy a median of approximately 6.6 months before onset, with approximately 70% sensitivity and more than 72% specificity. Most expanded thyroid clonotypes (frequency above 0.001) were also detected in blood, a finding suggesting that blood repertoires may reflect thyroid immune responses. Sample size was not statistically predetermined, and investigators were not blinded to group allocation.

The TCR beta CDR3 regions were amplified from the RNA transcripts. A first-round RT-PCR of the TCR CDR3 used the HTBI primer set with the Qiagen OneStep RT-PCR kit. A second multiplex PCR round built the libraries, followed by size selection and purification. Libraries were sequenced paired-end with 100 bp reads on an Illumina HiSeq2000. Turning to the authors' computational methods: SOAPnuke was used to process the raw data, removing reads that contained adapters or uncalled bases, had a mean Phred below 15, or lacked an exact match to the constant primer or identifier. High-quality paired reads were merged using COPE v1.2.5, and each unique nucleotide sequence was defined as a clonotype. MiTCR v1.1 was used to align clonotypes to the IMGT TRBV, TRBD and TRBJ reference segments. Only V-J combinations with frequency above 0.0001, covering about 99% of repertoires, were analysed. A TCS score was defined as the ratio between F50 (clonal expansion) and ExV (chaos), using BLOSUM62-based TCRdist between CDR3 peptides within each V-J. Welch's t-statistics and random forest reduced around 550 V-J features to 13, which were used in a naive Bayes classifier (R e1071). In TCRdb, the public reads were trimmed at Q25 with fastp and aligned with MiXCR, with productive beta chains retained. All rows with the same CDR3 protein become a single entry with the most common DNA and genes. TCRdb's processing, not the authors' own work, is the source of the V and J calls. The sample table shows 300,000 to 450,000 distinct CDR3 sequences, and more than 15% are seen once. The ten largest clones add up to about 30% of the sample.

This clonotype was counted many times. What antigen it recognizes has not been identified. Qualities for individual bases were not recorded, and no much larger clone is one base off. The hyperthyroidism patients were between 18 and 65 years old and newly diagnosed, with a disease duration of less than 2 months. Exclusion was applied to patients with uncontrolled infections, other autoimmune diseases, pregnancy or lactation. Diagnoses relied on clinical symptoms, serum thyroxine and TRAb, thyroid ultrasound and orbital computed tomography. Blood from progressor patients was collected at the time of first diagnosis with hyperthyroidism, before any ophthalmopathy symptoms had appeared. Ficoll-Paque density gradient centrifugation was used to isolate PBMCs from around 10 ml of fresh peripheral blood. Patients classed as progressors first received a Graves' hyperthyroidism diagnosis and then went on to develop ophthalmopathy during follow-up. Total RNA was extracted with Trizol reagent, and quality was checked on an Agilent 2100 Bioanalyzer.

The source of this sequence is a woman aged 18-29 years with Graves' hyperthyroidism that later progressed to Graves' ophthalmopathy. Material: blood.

The CDR3 protein is CSAREGAGGGTEAFF. In nucleotide form, the sequence is TGCAGTGCTAGAGAGGGGGCAGGGGGAGGGACTGAAGCTTTCTTT. The chain links TRBV20-1 with TRBJ1-1, and 7 bases in between align with TRBD1. The germline V gene (reference sequence) supplies CDR1 DFQATT and CDR2 SNEGSKA. Spanning cysteine to phenylalanine, the CDR3 consists of 15 amino acids. The only DNA kept is the CDR3, 45 bases in frame from the first base. V and J are trimmed by 0 bases and 5 bases, and the gene matches miss 9 bases of the junction.